This T cell receptor beta chain was sequenced in a study of post-analysis software for immune sequencing data. The wider study: In terms of disease course, relapsing-remitting, secondary progressive and progressive-relapsing multiple sclerosis were included.

As concerns this clonotype: The antigen remains undetermined.

With 4 bases clipped from V and 5 bases from J, the junction kept 10 bases outside the gene matches. This CDR3 region has 16 residues. The germline V gene encodes CDR1 MGHRA and CDR2 YSYEKL. cDNA libraries for TCR beta contained unique molecular identifiers. When roughly 0.85 to 11 million T cells were used, they gave hundreds of thousands of cDNA molecules. TCRdb called the PCR reads again in MiXCR, with one record for every CDR3 protein. The sample has about 760,000 distinct CDR3 sequences; around 27% are singletons. Study results and caveats: Comparison with controls showed significantly lower normalized Chao1 diversity in multiple sclerosis patients. TRBV segments more frequent in patients than in controls numbered a few and included TRBV5-6, TRBV5-1 and TRBV20-1. F-measure co-clustering was strong for batch-matched samples.

The chain combines TRBV4-1 with TRBJ2-1; TRBD2 matches at 8 bases. What was sequenced was blood. The receptor comes from a girl between 10 and 17 years old with multiple sclerosis. DNA of the CDR3: TGCGCCAGCAGCCCAGTTGAGAGCGGGGGTAACAATGAGCAGTTCTTC. Translation gives CASSPVESGGNNEQFF.